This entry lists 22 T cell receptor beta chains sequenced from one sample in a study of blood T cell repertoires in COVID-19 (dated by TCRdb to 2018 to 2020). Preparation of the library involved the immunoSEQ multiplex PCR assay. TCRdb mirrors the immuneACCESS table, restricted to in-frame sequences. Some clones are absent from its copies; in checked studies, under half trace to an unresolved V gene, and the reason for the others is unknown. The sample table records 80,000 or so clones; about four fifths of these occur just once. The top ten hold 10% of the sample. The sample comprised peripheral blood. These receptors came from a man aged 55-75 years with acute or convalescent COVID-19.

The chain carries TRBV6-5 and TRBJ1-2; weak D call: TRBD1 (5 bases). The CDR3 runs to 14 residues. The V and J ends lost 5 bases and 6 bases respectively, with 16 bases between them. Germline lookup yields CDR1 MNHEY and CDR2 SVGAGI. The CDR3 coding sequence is TGTGCCAGCAGTCCGTCAGGGAATCGGAATGGCTACACCTTC. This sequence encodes CASSPSGNRNGYTF.

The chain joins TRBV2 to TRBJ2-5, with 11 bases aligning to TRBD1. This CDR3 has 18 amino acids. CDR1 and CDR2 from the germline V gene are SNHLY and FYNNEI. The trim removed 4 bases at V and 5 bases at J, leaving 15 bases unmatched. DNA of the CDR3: TGTGCCAGCAGTGGGTCTTATGCCCCGGGACAGGGGGGTGAGACCCAGTACTTC. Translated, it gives CASSGSYAPGQGGETQYF.

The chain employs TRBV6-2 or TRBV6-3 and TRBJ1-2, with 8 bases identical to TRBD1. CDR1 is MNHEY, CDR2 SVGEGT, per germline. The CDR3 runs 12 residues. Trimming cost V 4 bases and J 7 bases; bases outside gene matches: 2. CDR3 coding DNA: TGTGCCAGCAGTTTCGACAGGGGTGGCTACACCTTC. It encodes CASSFDRGGYTF.

The CDR3 spells CASSESRWAGGYTF. CDR3 sequence (DNA): TGTGCCAGCAGTGAATCCCGGTGGGCCGGTGGCTACACCTTC. The V and J genes are TRBV2 and TRBJ1-2; D unresolved. Germline V gene sequence: CDR1 SNHLY, CDR2 FYNNEI. The V and J ends lost 2 bases and 7 bases respectively, with 14 bases between them. The CDR3 has 14 residues.

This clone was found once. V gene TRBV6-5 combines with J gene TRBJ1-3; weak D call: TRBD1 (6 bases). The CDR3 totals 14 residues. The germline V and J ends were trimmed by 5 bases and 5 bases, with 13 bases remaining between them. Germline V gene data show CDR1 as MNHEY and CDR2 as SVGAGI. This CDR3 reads CASSQTGGRNTIYF. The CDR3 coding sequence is TGTGCCAGCAGTCAGACAGGCGGGCGAAACACCATATATTTT.

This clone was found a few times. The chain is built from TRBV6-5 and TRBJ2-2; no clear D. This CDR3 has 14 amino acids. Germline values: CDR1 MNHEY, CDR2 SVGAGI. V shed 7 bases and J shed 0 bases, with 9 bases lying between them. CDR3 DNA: TGTGCCAGCATGTCCTCTACGAACACCGGGGAGCTGTTTTTT. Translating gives CASMSSTNTGELFF.

The chain's CDR3 is CASSQGYNSPLHF. The CDR3 DNA sequence: TGTGCCAGCAGCCAGGGGTATAATTCACCCCTCCACTTT. This chain connects TRBV7-3 to TRBJ1-6, with D perhaps matching TRBD1 (6 bases). Germline CDR1 reads SGHTA; CDR2 reads FQGTGA. Trimming took 5 bases from V and 4 from J, leaving 6 bases between them. The CDR3 has 13 residues. Filled out from reference TRBV7-3 and TRBJ1-6, the complete variable domain reads GAGVSQTPSNKVTEKGKYVELRCDPISGHTALYWYRQSLGQGPEFLIYFQGTGAADDSGLPNDRFFAVRPEGSVSTLKIQRTERGDSAVYLCASSQGYNSPLHFGNGTRLTVT.

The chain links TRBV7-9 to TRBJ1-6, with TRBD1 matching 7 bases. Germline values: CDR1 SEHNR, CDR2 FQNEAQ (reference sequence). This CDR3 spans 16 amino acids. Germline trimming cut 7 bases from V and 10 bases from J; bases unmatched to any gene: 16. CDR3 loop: CASTKPSTGQGSPLHF. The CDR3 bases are TGTGCCAGCACCAAACCCTCGACAGGGCAGGGCTCACCCCTCCACTTT.

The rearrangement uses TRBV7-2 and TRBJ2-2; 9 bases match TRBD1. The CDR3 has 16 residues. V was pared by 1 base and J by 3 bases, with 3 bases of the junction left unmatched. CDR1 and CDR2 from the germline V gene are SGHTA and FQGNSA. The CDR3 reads CASSLGRQGDTGELFF. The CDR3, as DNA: TGTGCCAGCAGCTTAGGTAGACAGGGGGACACCGGGGAGCTGTTTTTT.

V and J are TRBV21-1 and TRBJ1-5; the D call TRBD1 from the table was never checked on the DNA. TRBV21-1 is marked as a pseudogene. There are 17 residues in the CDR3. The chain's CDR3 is CASSRGSTGTLEWPQHF. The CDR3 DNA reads TGTGCCAGCAGTCGAGGTAGTACCGGGACATTGGAGTGGCCCCAGCATTTT.

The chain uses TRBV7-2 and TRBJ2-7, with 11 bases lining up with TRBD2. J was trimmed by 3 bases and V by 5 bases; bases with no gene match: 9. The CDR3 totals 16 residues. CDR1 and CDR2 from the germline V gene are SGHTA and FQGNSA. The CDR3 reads CASSDPRGTSGYEQYF. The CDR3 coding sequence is TGTGCCAGCAGCGATCCAAGGGGGACTAGCGGCTACGAGCAGTACTTC.

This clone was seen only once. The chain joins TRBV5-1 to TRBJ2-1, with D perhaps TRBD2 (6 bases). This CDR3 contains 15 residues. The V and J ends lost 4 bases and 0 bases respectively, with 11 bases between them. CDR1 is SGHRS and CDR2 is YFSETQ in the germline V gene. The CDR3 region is CASSLTRSSYNEQFF. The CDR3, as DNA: TGCGCCAGCAGCCTGACTAGGAGCTCCTACAATGAGCAGTTCTTC.

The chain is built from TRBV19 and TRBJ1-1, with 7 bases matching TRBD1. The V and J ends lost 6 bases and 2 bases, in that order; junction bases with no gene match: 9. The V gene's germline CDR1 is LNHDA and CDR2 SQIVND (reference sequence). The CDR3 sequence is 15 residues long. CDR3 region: CASRSPGQHNTEAFF. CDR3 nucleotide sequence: TGTGCCAGTAGATCACCGGGACAGCATAACACTGAAGCTTTCTTT.

The CDR3 region is CASSFAGELFF. The CDR3 bases are TGTGCCAGCAGCTTCGCCGGGGAGCTGTTTTTT. The chain has TRBV5-4 and TRBJ2-2; D ambiguous. There are 11 residues in the CDR3. Trimming shortened V by 2 bases and J by 6 bases, and 2 bases separated the two germline ends. CDR1 and CDR2 from the germline V gene are SGHNT and YYREEE (reference sequence).

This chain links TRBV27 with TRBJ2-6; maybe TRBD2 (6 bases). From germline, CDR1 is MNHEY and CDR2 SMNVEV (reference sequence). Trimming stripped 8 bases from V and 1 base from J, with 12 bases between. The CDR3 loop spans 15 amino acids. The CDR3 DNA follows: TGTGCCAGCCGGATCGCGGGGTCTGGGGCCAACGTCCTGACTTTC. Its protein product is CASRIAGSGANVLTF.

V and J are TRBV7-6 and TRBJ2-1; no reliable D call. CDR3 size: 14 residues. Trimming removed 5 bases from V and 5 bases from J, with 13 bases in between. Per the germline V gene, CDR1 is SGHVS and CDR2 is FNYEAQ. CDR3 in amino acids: CASSRGLPNNEQFF. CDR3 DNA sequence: TGTGCCAGCAGCCGCGGTCTACCGAACAATGAGCAGTTCTTC.

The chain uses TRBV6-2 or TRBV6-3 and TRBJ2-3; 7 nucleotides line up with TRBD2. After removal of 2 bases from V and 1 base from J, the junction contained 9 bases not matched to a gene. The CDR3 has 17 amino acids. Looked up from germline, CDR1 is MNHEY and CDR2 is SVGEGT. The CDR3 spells CASSYRLGLVGTDTQYF. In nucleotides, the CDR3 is TGTGCCAGCAGTTACCGGCTCGGACTAGTTGGCACAGATACGCAGTATTTT.

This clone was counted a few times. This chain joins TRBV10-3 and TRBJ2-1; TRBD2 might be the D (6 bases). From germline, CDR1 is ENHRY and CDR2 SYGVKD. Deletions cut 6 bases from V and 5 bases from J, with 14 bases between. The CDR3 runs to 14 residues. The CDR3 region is CAIRNSGLDNEQFF. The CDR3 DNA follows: TGTGCCATCAGGAATAGCGGTCTTGACAATGAGCAGTTCTTC.

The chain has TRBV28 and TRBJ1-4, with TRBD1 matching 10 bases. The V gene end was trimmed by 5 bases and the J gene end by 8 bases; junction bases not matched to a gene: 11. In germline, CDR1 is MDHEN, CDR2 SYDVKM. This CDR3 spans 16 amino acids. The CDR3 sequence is CASSPGTGVLREKLFF. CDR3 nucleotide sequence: TGTGCCAGCAGTCCAGGGACAGGGGTACTACGCGAAAAACTGTTTTTT.

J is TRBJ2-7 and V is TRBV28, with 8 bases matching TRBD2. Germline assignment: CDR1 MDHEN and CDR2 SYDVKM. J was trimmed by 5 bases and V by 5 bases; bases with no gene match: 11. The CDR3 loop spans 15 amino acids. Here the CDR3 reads CASSATSGNSDEQYF. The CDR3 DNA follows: TGTGCCAGCAGTGCCACTAGCGGCAATAGCGACGAGCAGTACTTC.

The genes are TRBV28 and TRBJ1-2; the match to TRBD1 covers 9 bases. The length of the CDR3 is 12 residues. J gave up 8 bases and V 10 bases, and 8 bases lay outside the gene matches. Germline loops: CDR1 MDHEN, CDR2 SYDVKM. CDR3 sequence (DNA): TGTGCCACGCACACAGGGGGCGCCGGCTACACCTTC. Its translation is CATHTGGAGYTF.

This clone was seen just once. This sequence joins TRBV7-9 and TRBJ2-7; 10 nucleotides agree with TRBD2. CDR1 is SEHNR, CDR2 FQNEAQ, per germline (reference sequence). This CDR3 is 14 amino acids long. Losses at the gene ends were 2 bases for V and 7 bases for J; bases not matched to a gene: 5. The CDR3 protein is CASSLTSGTVEQYF. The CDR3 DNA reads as TGTGCCAGCAGCTTAACTAGCGGGACAGTGGAGCAGTACTTC.